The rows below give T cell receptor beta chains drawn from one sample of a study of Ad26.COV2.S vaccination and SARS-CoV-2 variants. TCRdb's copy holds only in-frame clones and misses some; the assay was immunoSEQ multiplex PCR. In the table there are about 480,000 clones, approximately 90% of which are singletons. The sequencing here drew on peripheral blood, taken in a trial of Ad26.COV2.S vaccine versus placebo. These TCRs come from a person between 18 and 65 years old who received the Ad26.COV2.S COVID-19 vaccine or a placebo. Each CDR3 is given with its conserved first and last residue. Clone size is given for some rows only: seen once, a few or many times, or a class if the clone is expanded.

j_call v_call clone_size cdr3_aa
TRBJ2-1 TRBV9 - CASSERAGASSNEQFF
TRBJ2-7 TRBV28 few CASSYRDSSYEQYF
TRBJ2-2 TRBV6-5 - CASSLQGAAGGELFF
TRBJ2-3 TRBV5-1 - CASSRGTTDTQYF
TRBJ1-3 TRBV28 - CASSNTGGLGGNTIYF
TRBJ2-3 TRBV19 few CASSIGARGGADTQYF
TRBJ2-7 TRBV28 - CASSLGPADPSYEQYF
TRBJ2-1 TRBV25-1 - CASRQSASYNEQFF
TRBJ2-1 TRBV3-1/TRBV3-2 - CASKGVRWGAVGNEQFF
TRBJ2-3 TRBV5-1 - CATARDGTRGDTQYF
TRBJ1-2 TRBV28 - CASITGQMGGYTF
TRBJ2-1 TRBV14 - CASSQDSLAGVGEQFF
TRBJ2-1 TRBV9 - CASSAGGRGTSDYNEQFF
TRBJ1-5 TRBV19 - CASSIYRGSGNQPQHF
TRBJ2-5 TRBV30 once CAWRDHPGLAGVKETQYF
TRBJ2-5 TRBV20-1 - CSAGIQETQYF
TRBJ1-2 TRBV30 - CAWSGYGYTF
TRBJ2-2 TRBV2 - CASLRQIVVGELFF
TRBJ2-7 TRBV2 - CASSGAGTYEQYF
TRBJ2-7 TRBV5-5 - CASNPLGVTSYEQYF
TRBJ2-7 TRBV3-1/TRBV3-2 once CASAGDSYEQYF
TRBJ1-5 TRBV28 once CASSFSPLVRGQVHF
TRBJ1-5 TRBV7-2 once CASSLADQGLAQPQHF
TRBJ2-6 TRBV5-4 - CASSPIAGANVLTF
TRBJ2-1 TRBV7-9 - CASRVASYNEQFF
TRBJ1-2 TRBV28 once CASSLRGGGYTF
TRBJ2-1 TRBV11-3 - CASSLGVGPRSYNEQFF
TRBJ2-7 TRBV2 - CASTGQRGYEQYF
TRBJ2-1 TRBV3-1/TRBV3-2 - CASSQEIGWPSGRGGRQFF
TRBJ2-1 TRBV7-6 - CASSHRAGGPKEQFF
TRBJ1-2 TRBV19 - CASSIERGNYGYTF
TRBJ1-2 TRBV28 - CASSQGYNGYTF